This T cell receptor (beta chain) was recorded in a study of CD8+ T cells in alopecia areata. Noted treatment: oral pan-JAK inhibitor, 5-10 mg twice daily. The investigators collected lesional scalp punch biopsies and peripheral blood from alopecia areata patients. Sequencing used cDNA as its template, made by extracting RNA and reverse transcribing it. Produced via immunoSEQ multiplex PCR; TCRdb's table is partial and in-frame only. The sample holds some 130,000 clones, 50% to 55% seen once. This clone showed up just a few times. J was trimmed by 10 bases and V by 0 bases; bases with no gene match: 8. In germline, CDR1 is MNHNY, CDR2 SVGAGI (reference sequence). This CDR3 region has 15 residues.

The chain has TRBV6-6 and TRBJ1-1; 10 nucleotides match TRBD1. The clonotype originates from a human donor with alopecia areata. The specimen comprised CD4+ T cells sorted from blood, sampled at week 4, from a patient treated with tofacitinib. CDR3 protein: CASSYSPGQGMAAFF. The CDR3 coding sequence is TGTGCCAGCAGTTACTCGCCGGGACAGGGGATGGCAGCTTTCTTT.